The source of this TCR beta chain is a study of T cells expressing NK-cell markers. In the study overall: Beta-chain profiling covered CD3+CD56+NKG2C+, CD3+CD56+NKG2C- and CD3+CD56-NKG2C+ sorted subsets. Points from the study as a whole: The dominant NKG2C+ clonotypes represented about 1.0-7.5% of CD8+ T cells in five or six donors. It remained uncertain whether the expanded NKG2C+ T cell clones were specific for HCMV antigens.

As to this clonotype: Its antigen is not identified.

The CDR3 runs 14 residues. From germline, CDR1 is SGHVS and CDR2 FNYEAQ. 5'RACE template switching with UMIs generated TCR beta cDNA. TCRdb reprocessed the 5' RACE reads, with one entry per CDR3 protein and no DNA. The listing contains about 150,000 distinct CDR3 sequences. V and J are TRBV7-6 and TRBJ2-2. Sequenced: blood T cells: a sorted CD56 or NKG2C T cell subset, CD4+ or CD8+ T cells, or bulk PBMC T cells (not recorded which). The TCR was taken from a woman in her forties or fifties in good health. CDR3 sequence: CASSLDDNTGELFF.